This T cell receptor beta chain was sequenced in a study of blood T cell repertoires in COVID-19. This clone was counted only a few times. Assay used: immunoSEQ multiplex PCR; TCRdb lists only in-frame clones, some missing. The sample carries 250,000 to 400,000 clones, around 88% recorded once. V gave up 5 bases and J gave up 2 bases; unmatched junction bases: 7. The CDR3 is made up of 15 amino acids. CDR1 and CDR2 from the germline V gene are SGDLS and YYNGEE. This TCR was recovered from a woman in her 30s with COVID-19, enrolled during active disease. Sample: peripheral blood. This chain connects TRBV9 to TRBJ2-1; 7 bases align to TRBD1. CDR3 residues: CASSKRQGTYNEQFF. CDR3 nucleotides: TGTGCCAGCAGTAAAAGACAGGGCACCTACAATGAGCAGTTCTTC.